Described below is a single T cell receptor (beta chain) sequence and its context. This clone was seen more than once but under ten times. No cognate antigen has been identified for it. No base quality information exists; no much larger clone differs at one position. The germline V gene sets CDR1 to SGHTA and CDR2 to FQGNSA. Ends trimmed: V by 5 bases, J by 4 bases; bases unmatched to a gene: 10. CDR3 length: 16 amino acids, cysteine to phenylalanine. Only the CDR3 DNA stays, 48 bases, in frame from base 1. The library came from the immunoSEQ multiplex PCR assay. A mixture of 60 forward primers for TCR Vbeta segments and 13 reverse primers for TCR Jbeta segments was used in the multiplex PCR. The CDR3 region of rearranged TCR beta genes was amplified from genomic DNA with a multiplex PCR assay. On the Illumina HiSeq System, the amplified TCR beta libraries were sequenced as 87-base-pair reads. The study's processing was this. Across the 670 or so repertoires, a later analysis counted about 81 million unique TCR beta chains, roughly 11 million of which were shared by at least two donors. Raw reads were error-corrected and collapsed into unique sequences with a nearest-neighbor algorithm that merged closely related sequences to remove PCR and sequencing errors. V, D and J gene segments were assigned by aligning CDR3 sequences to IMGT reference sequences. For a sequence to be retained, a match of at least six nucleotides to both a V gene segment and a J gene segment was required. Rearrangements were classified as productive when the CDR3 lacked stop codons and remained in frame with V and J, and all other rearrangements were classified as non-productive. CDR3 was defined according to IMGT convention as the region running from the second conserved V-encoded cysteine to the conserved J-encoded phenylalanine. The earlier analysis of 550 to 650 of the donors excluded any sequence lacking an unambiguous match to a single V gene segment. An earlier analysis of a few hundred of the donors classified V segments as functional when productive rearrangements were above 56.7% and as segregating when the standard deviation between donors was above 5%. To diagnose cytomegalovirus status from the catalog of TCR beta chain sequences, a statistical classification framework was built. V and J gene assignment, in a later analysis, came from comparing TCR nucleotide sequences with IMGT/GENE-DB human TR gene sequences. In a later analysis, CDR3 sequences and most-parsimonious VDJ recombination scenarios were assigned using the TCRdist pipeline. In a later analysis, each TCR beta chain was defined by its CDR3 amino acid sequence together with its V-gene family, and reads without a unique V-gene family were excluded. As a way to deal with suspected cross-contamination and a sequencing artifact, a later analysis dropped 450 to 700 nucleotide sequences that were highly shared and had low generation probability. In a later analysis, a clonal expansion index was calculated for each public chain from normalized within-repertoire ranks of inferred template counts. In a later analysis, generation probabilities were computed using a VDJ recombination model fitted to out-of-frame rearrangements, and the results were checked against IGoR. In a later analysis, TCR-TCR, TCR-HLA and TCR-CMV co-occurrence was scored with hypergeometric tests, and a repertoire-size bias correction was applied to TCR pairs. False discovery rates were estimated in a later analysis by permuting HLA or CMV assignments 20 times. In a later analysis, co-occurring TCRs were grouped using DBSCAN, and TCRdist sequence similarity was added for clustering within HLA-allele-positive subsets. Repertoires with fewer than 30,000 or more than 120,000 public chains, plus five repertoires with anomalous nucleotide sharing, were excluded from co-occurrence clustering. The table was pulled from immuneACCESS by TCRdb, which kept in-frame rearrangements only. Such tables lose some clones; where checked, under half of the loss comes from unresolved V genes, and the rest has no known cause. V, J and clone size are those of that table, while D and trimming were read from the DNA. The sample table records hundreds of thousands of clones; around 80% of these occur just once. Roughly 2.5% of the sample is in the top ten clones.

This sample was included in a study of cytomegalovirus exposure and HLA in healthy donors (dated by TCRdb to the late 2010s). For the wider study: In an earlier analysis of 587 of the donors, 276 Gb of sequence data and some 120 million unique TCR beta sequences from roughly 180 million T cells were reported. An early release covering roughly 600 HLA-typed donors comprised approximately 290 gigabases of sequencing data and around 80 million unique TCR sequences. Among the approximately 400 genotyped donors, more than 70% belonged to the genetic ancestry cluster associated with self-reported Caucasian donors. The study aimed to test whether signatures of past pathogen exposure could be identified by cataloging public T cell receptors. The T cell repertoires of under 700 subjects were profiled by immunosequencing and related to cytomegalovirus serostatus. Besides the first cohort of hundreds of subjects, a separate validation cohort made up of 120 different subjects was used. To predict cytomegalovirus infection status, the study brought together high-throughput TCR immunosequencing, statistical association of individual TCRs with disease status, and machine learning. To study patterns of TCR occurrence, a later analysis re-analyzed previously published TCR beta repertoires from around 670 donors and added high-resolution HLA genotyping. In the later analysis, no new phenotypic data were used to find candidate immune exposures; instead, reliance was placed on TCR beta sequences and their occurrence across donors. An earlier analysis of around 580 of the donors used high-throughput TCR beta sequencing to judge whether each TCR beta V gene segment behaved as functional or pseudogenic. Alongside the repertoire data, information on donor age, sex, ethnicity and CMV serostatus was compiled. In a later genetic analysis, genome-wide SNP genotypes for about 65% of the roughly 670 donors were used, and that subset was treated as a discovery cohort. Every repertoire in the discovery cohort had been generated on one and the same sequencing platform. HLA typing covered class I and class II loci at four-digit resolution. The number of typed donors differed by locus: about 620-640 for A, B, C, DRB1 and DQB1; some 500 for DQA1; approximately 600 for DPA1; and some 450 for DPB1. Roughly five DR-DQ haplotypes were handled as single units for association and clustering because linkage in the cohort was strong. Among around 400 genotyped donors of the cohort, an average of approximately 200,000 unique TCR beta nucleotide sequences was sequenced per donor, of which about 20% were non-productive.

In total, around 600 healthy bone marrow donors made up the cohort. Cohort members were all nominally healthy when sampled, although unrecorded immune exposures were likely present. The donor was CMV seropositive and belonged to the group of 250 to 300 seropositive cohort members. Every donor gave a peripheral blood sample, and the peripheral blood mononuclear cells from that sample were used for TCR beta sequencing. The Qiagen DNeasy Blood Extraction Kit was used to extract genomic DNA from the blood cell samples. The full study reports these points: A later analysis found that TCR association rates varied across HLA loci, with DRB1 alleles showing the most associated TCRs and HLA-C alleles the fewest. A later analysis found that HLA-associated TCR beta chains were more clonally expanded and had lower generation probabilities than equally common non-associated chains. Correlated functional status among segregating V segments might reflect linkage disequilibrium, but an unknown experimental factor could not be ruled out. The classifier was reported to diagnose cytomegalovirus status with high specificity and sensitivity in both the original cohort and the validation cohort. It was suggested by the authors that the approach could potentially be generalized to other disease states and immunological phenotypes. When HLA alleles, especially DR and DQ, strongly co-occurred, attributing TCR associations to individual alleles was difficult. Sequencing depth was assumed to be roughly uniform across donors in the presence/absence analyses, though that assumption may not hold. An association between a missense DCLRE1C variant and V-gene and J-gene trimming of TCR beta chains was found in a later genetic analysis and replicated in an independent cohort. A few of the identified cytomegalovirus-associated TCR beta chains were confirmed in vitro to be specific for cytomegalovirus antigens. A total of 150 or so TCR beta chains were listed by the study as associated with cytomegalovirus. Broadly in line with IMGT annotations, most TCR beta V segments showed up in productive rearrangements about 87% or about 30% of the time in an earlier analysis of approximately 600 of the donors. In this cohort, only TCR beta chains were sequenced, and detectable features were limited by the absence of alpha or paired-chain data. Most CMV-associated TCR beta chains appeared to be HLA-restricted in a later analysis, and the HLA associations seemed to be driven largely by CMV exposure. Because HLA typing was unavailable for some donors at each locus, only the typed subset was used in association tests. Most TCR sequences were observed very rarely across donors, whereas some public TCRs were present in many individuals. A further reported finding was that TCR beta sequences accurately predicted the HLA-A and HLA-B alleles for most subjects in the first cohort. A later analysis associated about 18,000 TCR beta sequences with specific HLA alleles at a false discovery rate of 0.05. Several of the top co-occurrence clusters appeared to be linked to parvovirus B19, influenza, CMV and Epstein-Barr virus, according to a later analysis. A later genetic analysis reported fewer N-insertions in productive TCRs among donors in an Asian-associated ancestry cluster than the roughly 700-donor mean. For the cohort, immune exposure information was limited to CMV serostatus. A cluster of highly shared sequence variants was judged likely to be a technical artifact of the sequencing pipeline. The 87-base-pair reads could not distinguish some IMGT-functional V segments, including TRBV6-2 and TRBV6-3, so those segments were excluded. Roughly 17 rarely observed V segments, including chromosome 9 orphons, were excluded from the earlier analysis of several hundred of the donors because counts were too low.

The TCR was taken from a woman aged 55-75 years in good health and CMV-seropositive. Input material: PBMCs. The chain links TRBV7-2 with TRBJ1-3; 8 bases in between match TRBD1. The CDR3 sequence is CASSATPGQAGNTIYF. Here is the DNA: TGTGCCAGCAGCGCCACTCCGGGACAGGCAGGAAACACCATATATTTT.